Listed here are 23 T cell receptor beta chains from one sample, sequenced in a study of blood T cell repertoires in COVID-19. The repertoire was sequenced with immunoSEQ multiplex PCR; TCRdb's copy has only in-frame clones and lacks some. The profile shows about 26,000 clones, 87% of them singletons. Sequencing was carried out using peripheral blood. The origin of the receptors is a human donor in a cohort sampled during active COVID-19. The donor label of this sample is uncertain.

The chain links TRBV15 to TRBJ2-1; tentative D call: TRBD1 (6 bases). Trimming shortened V by 0 bases and J by 7 bases, and 13 bases separated the two germline ends. The CDR3 consists of 15 residues. Germline CDR1 LNHNV, CDR2 YYDKDF (reference sequence). The CDR3 reads CATSRDRGSPNEQFF. CDR3 DNA: TGTGCCACCAGCAGAGATAGGGGGAGCCCTAATGAGCAGTTCTTC.

The rearrangement joins TRBV7-8 to TRBJ2-1; 11 nucleotides match TRBD2. V shed 3 bases, J shed 5 bases, and the junction held 9 bases outside the gene matches. The CDR3 consists of 17 residues. Germline V gives CDR1 SGHVS, CDR2 FQNEAQ. Here the CDR3 reads CASSFLSGGGVHNEQFF. In nucleotides, the CDR3 is TGTGCCAGCAGCTTCCTTAGCGGGGGGGGTGTGCACAATGAGCAGTTCTTC.

This chain connects TRBV9 to TRBJ2-1; D perhaps matches TRBD2 (5 bases). The germline V and J ends were trimmed by 0 bases and 3 bases, with 10 bases remaining between them. Germline assignment: CDR1 SGDLS and CDR2 YYNGEE. The CDR3 is made up of 15 amino acids. The CDR3 loop reads CASSVATGNYNEQFF. Written as DNA, the CDR3 is TGTGCCAGCAGCGTAGCAACGGGAAACTACAATGAGCAGTTCTTC.

The chain carries TRBV7-9 and TRBJ2-1; 16 positions match TRBD2. V lost 2 bases and J lost 8; bases outside the gene matches: 6. Per the germline V gene, CDR1 is SEHNR and CDR2 is FQNEAQ (reference sequence). The CDR3 extends over 17 amino acids. The CDR3 DNA is TGTGCCAGCAGCTTATCCGGGACTAGCGGGGGGGCTTATGAGCAGTTCTTC. It translates to CASSLSGTSGGAYEQFF.

The V and J genes are TRBV14 and TRBJ1-6; 8 nucleotides align to TRBD1. The CDR3 contains 21 residues. Germline CDR1 is SGHDN and CDR2 is FVKESK. Losses at the gene ends were 0 bases for V and 0 bases for J; bases not matched to a gene: 13. CDR3 loop: CASSQDQNRGITSSYNSPLHF. CDR3 sequence (DNA): TGTGCCAGCAGCCAAGATCAAAACAGGGGGATAACGAGCTCCTATAATTCACCCCTCCACTTT.

The chain joins TRBV6-5 to TRBJ1-2; possible D gene TRBD1, 5 bases. V lost 2 bases to trimming and J lost 7 bases, with 11 bases between them. The CDR3 is 13 residues long. The germline V gene has CDR1 MNHEY and CDR2 SVGAGI. CDR3 residues: CASSYGGTSGYTF. CDR3 in DNA: TGTGCCAGCAGTTACGGAGGGACTTCTGGCTACACCTTC.

This clone has only a few counts. The chain links TRBV7-9 to TRBJ2-7, with a tentative D call TRBD1 (6 bases). The CDR3 consists of 14 residues. The V end was cut by 0 bases, the J end by 2 bases, with 8 bases between. Germline CDR1 SEHNR, CDR2 FQNEAQ (reference sequence). The CDR3 loop is CASSLAAGAYEQYF. The DNA for the CDR3 is TGTGCCAGCAGCTTAGCAGCAGGGGCCTACGAGCAGTACTTC.

The rearrangement uses TRBV29-1 and TRBJ2-1, with 7 bases fitting TRBD1. Germline CDR1 SQVTM, CDR2 ANQGSEA. The CDR3 loop spans 14 amino acids. Unmatched junction bases numbered 11, after V lost 6 bases and J lost 6 bases. For the CDR3, the DNA is TGCAGCGTACACCAGGGGGTTTTTGGCAATGAGCAGTTCTTC. It yields the protein CSVHQGVFGNEQFF.

The chain employs TRBV3-1 (or the pseudogene TRBV3-2) and TRBJ2-7, with TRBD1 matching 9 bases. The length of the CDR3 is 17 residues. Germline CDR1 and CDR2: LGHDT and YNNKEL (reference sequence). The J segment lost 2 bases and the V segment lost 0 bases, leaving 8 bases of the junction unmatched. CDR3 amino acids: CASSQDQGTGPPYEQYF. The CDR3 DNA follows: TGTGCCAGCAGCCAAGATCAAGGGACAGGGCCCCCCTACGAGCAGTACTTC.

The chain couples TRBV5-4 to TRBJ2-2; tentatively, D is TRBD2 (7 bases). Trimming pared 10 bases from V and 5 bases from J, leaving 18 bases between. Germline CDR1 is SGHNT and CDR2 is YYREEE (reference sequence). CDR3 size: 14 residues. The CDR3 region has the DNA TGTGCCTCAGCAAGGGGGGGAGGAACCGGGGAGCTGTTTTTT. Protein: CASARGGGTGELFF.

This chain uses TRBV14 with TRBJ2-2, with D unclear. V shed 4 bases and J shed 10 bases, with 10 bases lying between them. From germline, CDR1 is SGHDN and CDR2 FVKESK. There are 12 residues in the CDR3. The CDR3 here is CASSLTSPELFF. The CDR3, as DNA: TGTGCCAGCAGCCTCACTTCGCCGGAGCTGTTTTTT.

The chain links TRBV2 to TRBJ2-7; perhaps TRBD1 as D (5 bases). V was clipped by 6 bases and J by 2 bases, with 14 bases between them. Germline V lookup: CDR1 SNHLY, CDR2 FYNNEI. The CDR3 runs 14 residues. The CDR3 DNA sequence: TGTGCCAGCAGCGCCTTAGGGGATACCTACGAGCAGTACTTC. Amino acid sequence: CASSALGDTYEQYF.

The V call is TRBV6-1, the J call TRBJ1-2; D is possibly TRBD1 (6 bases). Per germline, CDR1 MNHNS and CDR2 SASEGT. Trimming took off 1 base at V and 9 bases at J, with 24 bases between the two ends. CDR3 length: 17 residues. The CDR3 protein is CASSEGSSGAGTRSYTF. The CDR3 DNA is TGTGCCAGCAGTGAAGGGAGTAGCGGGGCAGGGACAAGGAGCTACACCTTC.

This clone was counted a few times. The rearrangement links TRBV18 to TRBJ2-7; TRBD1 is a possible D gene (5 bases). The CDR3 loop spans 15 amino acids. V shed 2 bases and J shed 0 bases, with 11 bases lying between them. Germline assignment: CDR1 KGHSH and CDR2 LQKENI. The CDR3 coding sequence is TGTGCCAGCTCACCAAGCGACAGAGCCTCCTACGAGCAGTACTTC. The encoded protein is CASSPSDRASYEQYF.

This rearrangement joins TRBV28 to TRBJ2-7; D is possibly TRBD1 (5 bases). Germline CDR1 MDHEN, CDR2 SYDVKM. V lost 6 bases to trimming and J lost 0 bases, with 9 bases between them. CDR3 length: 13 residues. Here the CDR3 reads CASRKTVSYEQYF. CDR3 coding DNA: TGTGCCAGCAGAAAGACAGTCTCCTACGAGCAGTACTTC.

J is TRBJ1-1 and V is TRBV11-2, with no clear D. Germline V CDR1 and CDR2: SGHAT, FQNNGV. The CDR3 loop spans 13 amino acids. The V end lost 6 bases, the J end lost 7 bases, and 15 bases lay between the germline ends. CDR3 nucleotide sequence: TGTGCCAGCAGACCCCTCTCCGGGAATGAAGCTTTCTTT. Translating it yields CASRPLSGNEAFF.

J is TRBJ2-6 and V is TRBV7-9; TRBD1 might be the D (7 bases). In germline, CDR1 is SEHNR, CDR2 FQNEAQ (reference sequence). The length of the CDR3 is 15 residues. Trimming pared 7 bases from V and 4 bases from J, leaving 14 bases between. CDR3 region: CASTEGAVGANVLTF. CDR3 sequence (DNA): TGTGCCAGCACGGAGGGGGCGGTCGGGGCCAACGTCCTGACTTTC.

For this clone: Germline is not matched at one junction end, which may reflect a read error. The V and J genes are TRBV5-1 and TRBJ2-1; no reliable D call. The V gene's germline CDR1 is SGHRS and CDR2 YFSETQ. CDR3 length: 13 amino acids. The CDR3 loop reads CASSLAGVAPLIF. CDR3 sequence (DNA): TGCGCCAGCAGCTTGGCGGGTGTAGCCCCTCTTATCTTC.

This chain connects TRBV3-1 (or the pseudogene TRBV3-2) to TRBJ1-1, with 7 positions matching TRBD1. The CDR3 runs 12 residues. Germline assignment: CDR1 LGHDT and CDR2 YNNKEL (reference sequence). V lost 5 bases to trimming and J lost 3 bases; unmatched junction nucleotides: 0. The CDR3 spells CASSDRDTEAFF. DNA of the CDR3: TGTGCCAGCAGCGACAGGGACACTGAAGCTTTCTTT.

V usage is TRBV4-2 and J usage is TRBJ2-3, with 8 bases fitting TRBD2. Unmatched junction bases numbered 11, after V lost 0 bases and J lost 6 bases. CDR1 and CDR2 (germline): LGHNA, YNFKEQ. The CDR3 is 17 residues long. CDR3 sequence (DNA): TGTGCCAGCAGCCAAGATGGTGCGGGGGGCGGAGGTGATACGCAGTATTTT. Translating gives CASSQDGAGGGGDTQYF.

The chain couples TRBV10-3 to TRBJ1-6, with a weak D call TRBD1 (6 bases). The V end was cut by 6 bases, the J end by 4 bases, with 13 bases between. CDR3 length: 15 residues. Per germline, CDR1 ENHRY and CDR2 SYGVKD. CDR3 DNA: TGTGCCATCAGAGGGGGATTCCAATATAATTCACCCCTCCACTTT. It yields the protein CAIRGGFQYNSPLHF.

V gene TRBV18 combines with J gene TRBJ2-6, with D maybe TRBD1 (5 bases). The CDR3 covers 16 residues. The germline CDR1 and CDR2 sequences are KGHSH and LQKENI. The germline V and J ends were trimmed by 3 bases and 0 bases, with 9 bases remaining between them. DNA for the CDR3: TGTGCCAGCTCACCGGGGCGGATCTCTGGGGCCAACGTCCTGACTTTC. Its translation: CASSPGRISGANVLTF.

The chain links TRBV5-4 to TRBJ2-3; D is uncertain. CDR1 is SGHNT and CDR2 is YYREEE in the germline V gene (reference sequence). The CDR3 has 14 amino acids. V lost 1 base to trimming and J lost 6 bases, with 12 bases between them. The CDR3, as DNA: TGTGCCAGCAGCTTGAACCCTTTTCGGGATACGCAGTATTTT. This codes for CASSLNPFRDTQYF.